The rows below give T cell receptor beta chains drawn from one sample of a study of blood T cell repertoires in COVID-19. Using immunoSEQ multiplex PCR, the repertoire was profiled, and TCRdb retains in-frame clones only, with some absent. The sample holds over 75,000 clones, around three quarters seen once. Sequencing input: peripheral blood. The receptors originated from a man in his fifties or sixties who had recovered from COVID-19. CDR3s include the opening cysteine and the closing phenylalanine or tryptophan. The order of the fields is D gene, clone size, V gene, J gene, CDR3 DNA, CDR3 protein. A D gene is named only where the DNA matches it firmly. The size entry is marked missing in some rows and otherwise reads once, few, many or a size class.

>.|.|TRBV2|TRBJ2-7
TGTGCCAGCAGTAAGGGGGTAAACGAGCAGTACTTC
CASSKGVNEQYF
>TRBD2|.|TRBV20-1|TRBJ2-5
TGCAGTGCTAGTAGAACTAGCGGCCAAGAGACCCAGTACTTC
CSASRTSGQETQYF
>TRBD1|.|TRBV6-5|TRBJ1-1
TGTGCCAGCAGTTCCTGGACAGGGCGAGGAGAAACTGAAGCTTTCTTT
CASSSWTGRGETEAFF
>.|.|TRBV10-3|TRBJ1-2
TGTGCCATCAGTAGGGAGGGGGGCGCGAATGGCTACACCTTC
CAISREGGANGYTF
>.|.|TRBV9|TRBJ2-3
TGTGCCAGCAGCGTAGAATCCCTAGCGACAGATACGCAGTATTTT
CASSVESLATDTQYF
>TRBD1|few|TRBV14|TRBJ1-6
TGTGCCAGCAGCCAAGGGGTGGGATCGAGAAGCAGGGGGAATTCACCCCTCCACTTT
CASSQGVGSRSRGNSPLHF
>.|.|TRBV19|TRBJ1-2
TGTGCCAGTAGTATCCCAGGGAACTATGGCTACACCTTC
CASSIPGNYGYTF
>TRBD2|once|TRBV6-4|TRBJ2-3
TGTGCCAGCAGTGAGCTAGCGGGAGCAGATACGCAGTATTTT
CASSELAGADTQYF
>.|few|TRBV30|TRBJ2-5
TGTGCCTGGAGCCCTAGGGAGACCCAGTACTTC
CAWSPRETQYF
>.|.|TRBV10-3|TRBJ2-1
TGTGCCATCAGCCAGGGCCATGAGCAGTTCTTC
CAISQGHEQFF
>.|.|TRBV7-9|TRBJ2-2
TGTGCCAGCAGCGGATACCCGCCGGGCACCGGGGAGCTGTTTTTT
CASSGYPPGTGELFF
>.|.|TRBV21-1|TRBJ2-3
TGTGCCAGCAGCAAAGAACAGATTCTAGCCACAGATACGCAGTATTTT
CASSKEQILATDTQYF
>.|.|TRBV7-2|TRBJ2-3
TGTGCCAGCAGCTCCGGGGGTCCAGATACGCAGTATTTT
CASSSGGPDTQYF
>.|few|TRBV12-3/TRBV12-4|TRBJ2-7
TGTGCCAGCTCGAGGACAGAGACCTACGAGCAGTACTTC
CASSRTETYEQYF
>.|.|TRBV3-1/TRBV3-2|TRBJ2-3
TGTGCCAGCAGCCTGGACAACACAGATACGCAGTATTTT
CASSLDNTDTQYF
>.|.|TRBV6-5|TRBJ2-3
TGTGCCAGCAGTTACGGGCAAACAGATACGCAGTATTTT
CASSYGQTDTQYF
>TRBD1|.|TRBV18|TRBJ1-1
TGTGCCAGCCAAATTGGACAGGGAGGGGATGAAGCTTTCTTT
CASQIGQGGDEAFF
>.|.|TRBV2|TRBJ2-3
TGTGCCAGCAGGCCAAAGCCAGTTGGGGCTTACCCAGATACGCAGTATTTT
CASRPKPVGAYPDTQYF
>.|few|TRBV14|TRBJ2-1
TGTGCCAGCAGCCCGTCTACTCGCATGAATGAGCAGTTCTTC
CASSPSTRMNEQFF
>.|.|TRBV5-1|TRBJ1-1
TGCGCCAGCAGCTCGGGGTTGACAGGAACTCATGAAGCTTTCTTT
CASSSGLTGTHEAFF
>TRBD2|few|TRBV4-3|TRBJ2-3
TGCGCCAGCAGCCAAGATCTTGGGGGAGGGGCAGATACGCAGTATTTT
CASSQDLGGGADTQYF
>.|.|TRBV5-6|TRBJ2-7
TGTGCCAGCAGCTTGGGTAGGGGTACTGTGGAGCAGTACTTC
CASSLGRGTVEQYF
>TRBD2|.|TRBV19|TRBJ2-3
TGTGCCAGTAGTCGCGGACTAGCGGGGGGCCTAGATACGCAGTATTTT
CASSRGLAGGLDTQYF
>TRBD1|.|TRBV6-5|TRBJ1-1
TGTGCCAGCAGGACAGGGATTAACACTGAAGCTTTCTTT
CASRTGINTEAFF
>TRBD2|.|TRBV5-4|TRBJ2-1
TGTGCCAGCAGCTGGGGACTAGCGGGACCCGGACCCGGTCGGTTCTTC
CASSWGLAGPGPGRFF
>.|once|TRBV7-6|TRBJ1-2
TGTGCCAGCAGCCCCTCCTATGAACAGGGCCATGGCTACACCTTC
CASSPSYEQGHGYTF